This TCR beta chain was sequenced during a study of blood T cell repertoires in COVID-19. The overall study: Samples representing acute and convalescent COVID-19 were sourced from the United States, Italy and Spain. PBMCs, B-cell-depleted T cells, or T cells were the source of the cDNA or gDNA that made up the material.

Patients in Seattle were enrolled during active infection, then followed longitudinally. V lost 3 bases, J lost 8 bases, and 13 bases lay in between. Germline V CDR1 and CDR2: LNHDA, SQIVND (reference sequence). The CDR3 is 13 amino acids. Produced via immunoSEQ multiplex PCR; TCRdb's table is partial and in-frame only. The sample yields fewer than 350,000 clones, about nine tenths seen once. The rearrangement uses TRBV19 and TRBJ1-1; D perhaps matches TRBD1 (6 bases). The sequence was collected from a woman in her twenties or thirties with COVID-19, enrolled during active disease. Specimen: peripheral blood. The CDR3 region is CASSIRVDREAFF. CDR3 in DNA: TGTGCCAGTAGTATTAGGGTCGACAGGGAAGCTTTCTTT.